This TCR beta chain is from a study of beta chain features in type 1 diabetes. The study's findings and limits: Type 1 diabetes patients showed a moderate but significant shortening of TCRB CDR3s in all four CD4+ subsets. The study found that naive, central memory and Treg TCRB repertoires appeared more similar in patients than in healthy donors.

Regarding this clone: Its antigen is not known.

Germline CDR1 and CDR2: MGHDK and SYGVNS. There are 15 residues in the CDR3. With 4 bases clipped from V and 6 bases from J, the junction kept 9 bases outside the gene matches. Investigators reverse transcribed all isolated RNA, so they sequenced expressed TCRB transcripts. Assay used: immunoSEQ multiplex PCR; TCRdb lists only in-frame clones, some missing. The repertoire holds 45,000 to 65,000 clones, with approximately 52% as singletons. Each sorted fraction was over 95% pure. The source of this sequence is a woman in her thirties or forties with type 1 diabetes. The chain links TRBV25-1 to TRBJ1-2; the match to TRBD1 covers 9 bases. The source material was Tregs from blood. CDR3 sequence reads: CASSARTGAGDGYTF. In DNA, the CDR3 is TGTGCCAGCAGTGCTCGGACAGGGGCCGGAGATGGCTACACCTTC.